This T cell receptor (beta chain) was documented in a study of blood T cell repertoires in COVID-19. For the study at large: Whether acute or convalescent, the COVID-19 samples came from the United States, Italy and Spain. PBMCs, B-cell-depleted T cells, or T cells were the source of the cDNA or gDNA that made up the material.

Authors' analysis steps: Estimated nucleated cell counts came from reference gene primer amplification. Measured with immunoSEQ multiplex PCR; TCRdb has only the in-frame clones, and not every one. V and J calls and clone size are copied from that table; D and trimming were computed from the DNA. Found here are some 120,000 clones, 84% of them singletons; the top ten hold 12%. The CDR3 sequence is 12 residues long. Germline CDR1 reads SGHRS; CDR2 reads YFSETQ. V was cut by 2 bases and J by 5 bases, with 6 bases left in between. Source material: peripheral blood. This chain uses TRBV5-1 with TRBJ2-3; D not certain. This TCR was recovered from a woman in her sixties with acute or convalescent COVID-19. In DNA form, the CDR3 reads TGCGCCAGCAGCTTCGGTGTAGATACGCAGTATTTT. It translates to CASSFGVDTQYF.